The clone carrying this TCR beta chain was counted ten times or more. Its target is unknown. This record comes from a study of T cells after yellow fever vaccination. MiXCR, applied by TCRdb to the 5' RACE reads, yields one record per CDR3 protein. Of about 150,000 distinct CDR3 sequences in the sample, 6.6% were seen once. Study-level results: Overall, a small share of clonotypes was seen in both CD4 and CD8 compartments. A faster peak, day 5 versus 15, was reached by the weaker secondary response.

V was pared by 3 bases and J by 2 bases, with 15 bases between. This CDR3 has 16 amino acids. Germline lookup yields CDR1 KGHSH and CDR2 LQKENI. This chain links TRBV18 with TRBJ2-3; D is uncertain. The sequenced sample was CD4+ T cells sorted from PBMCs, obtained 10 days after the yellow fever booster vaccination. The TCR sequence derives from a young man who received the YFV17D yellow fever vaccine. CDR3 bases: TGTGCCAGCTCACCGAAACCACCCACGGTCACAGATACGCAGTATTTT. Translating gives CASSPKPPTVTDTQYF. The full variable domain, rest sourced from reference TRBV18 and TRBJ2-3, is NAGVMQNPRHLVRRRGQEARLRCSPMKGHSHVYWYRQLPEEGLKFMVYLQKENIIDESGMPKERFSAEFPKEGPSILRIQQVVRGDSAAYFCASSPKPPTVTDTQYFGPGTRLTVL.